These T cell receptor beta chains were read from a single sample in a study of CD8 T cells in Susac syndrome. MiXCR, applied by TCRdb to the immunoSEQ multiplex PCR reads, yields one record per CDR3 protein. The sample includes about 130,000 distinct CDR3 sequences, around 93% seen only once; the top ten take roughly 0.2%. Material: CD8+ T cells from PBMCs. These receptors originate from a human donor with Susac syndrome. Each CDR3 is given without its conserved first and last residue. The D gene is left open where the match is weak.

>TRBV7-8|TRBJ1-2|TRBD1
ASSSDKKGGHDYGYT
>TRBV5-6|TRBJ2-7|-
ASSLMGPRDEQY
>TRBV7-9|TRBJ2-7|-
ASSPPRAGALEQY
>TRBV27|TRBJ2-3|-
ASRPLGNTQY
>TRBV5-1|TRBJ1-2|-
ASSPAAGDRNYGYT
>TRBV7-8|TRBJ2-1|-
ASSLGAFVF
>TRBV13|TRBJ2-7|-
ASSLTGTARYEQY
>TRBV13|TRBJ2-1|TRBD1
ASSSGTDRPNEQF
>TRBV5-6|TRBJ1-2|-
ASSLVGRANYGYT
>TRBV14|TRBJ2-3|-
ASSQGSPRTDTQY
>TRBV25-1|TRBJ2-1|TRBD2
ASSGPGLAGVEQF
>TRBV4-1|TRBJ1-4|-
ASSLPGPVGEKLF
>TRBV3-1|TRBJ2-1|TRBD2
ASSQETSAYNEQF
>TRBV27|TRBJ1-1|-
ASSLDGRAGAF
>TRBV3-1|TRBJ1-2|-
ASSQEVADGYT
>TRBV9|TRBJ1-2|TRBD1
ASSAQATGEVGHGYT
>TRBV6-1|TRBJ1-5|-
ASSAQVSNQPQH
>TRBV29-1|TRBJ2-1|-
SVDSGEGRTYNEQF
>TRBV3-1|TRBJ2-1|TRBD2
ASSHQREGHNEQF
>TRBV12-3/TRBV12-4|TRBJ1-1|-
ASSLLVRANTEAF
>TRBV5-1|TRBJ2-3|-
ASSSRGTESTHTDTQY
>TRBV9|TRBJ2-5|TRBD1
ASSSTWNRGQQETQY
>TRBV4-1|TRBJ2-1|-
ASSQDISVGNEQF
>TRBV9|TRBJ1-2|-
ASSVGGASNYGYT
>TRBV29-1|TRBJ2-5|TRBD2
SVPHTSRGTSGKIQETQY
>TRBV27|TRBJ2-7|TRBD2
ASSPLGLAGYSYEQY
>TRBV20-1|TRBJ1-2|-
SADGQGST
>TRBV3-1|TRBJ2-5|-
ASTQGAAQETQY
>TRBV5-1|TRBJ2-7|-
ASSFERAYEQY
>TRBV27|TRBJ1-2|-
ASSLKGTYYGYT
>TRBV21-1|TRBJ2-7|-
ASSKAGTSGARGYEQY
>TRBV9|TRBJ2-7|TRBD2
ASSVLAEAPYEQY
>TRBV27|TRBJ1-5|TRBD1
ASSIQGGQPQH
>TRBV11-2|TRBJ2-7|-
ASSTTTYEQY
>TRBV6-5|TRBJ2-7|-
ASSYGGTVYEQY